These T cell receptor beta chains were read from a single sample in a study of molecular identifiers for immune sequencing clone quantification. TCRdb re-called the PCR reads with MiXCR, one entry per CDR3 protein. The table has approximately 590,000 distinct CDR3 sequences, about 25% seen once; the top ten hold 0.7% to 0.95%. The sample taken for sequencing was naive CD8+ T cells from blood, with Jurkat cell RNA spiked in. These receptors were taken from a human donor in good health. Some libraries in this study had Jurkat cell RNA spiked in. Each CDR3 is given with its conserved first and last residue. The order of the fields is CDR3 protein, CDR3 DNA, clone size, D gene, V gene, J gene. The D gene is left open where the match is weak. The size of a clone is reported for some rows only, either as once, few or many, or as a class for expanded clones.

CASSQVPGYGANVLTF	TGTGCCAGCAGCCAAGTACCAGGGTATGGGGCCAACGTCCTGACTTTC	few	.	TRBV4-2	TRBJ2-6
CASSIDQGQSYEQYF	TGTGCCAGTAGTATAGACCAGGGACAGAGCTACGAGCAGTACTTC	.	TRBD1	TRBV19	TRBJ2-7
CASSLYSTSLNEQYF	TGTGCCAGCAGCCTCTACTCGACTAGCCTAAACGAGCAGTACTTC	.	TRBD2	TRBV9	TRBJ2-7
CASSLSGAVYEQYF	TGTGCCAGCAGTTTATCAGGGGCGGTCTACGAGCAGTACTTC	few	.	TRBV27	TRBJ2-7
CSVEGPGLAGEMNEQFF	TGCAGCGTTGAAGGTCCGGGGCTAGCGGGAGAGATGAATGAGCAGTTCTTC	few	TRBD2	TRBV29-1	TRBJ2-1
CASSAGGSSYEQYF	TGTGCCAGTAGTGCAGGGGGTTCCAGCTACGAGCAGTACTTC	.	TRBD1	TRBV19	TRBJ2-7
CASSFGTGYEFREKLFF	TGTGCCAGCAGTTTCGGGACAGGGTACGAATTTCGTGAAAAACTGTTTTTT	.	TRBD1	TRBV28	TRBJ1-4
CASSPYRGMNTEAFF	TGTGCCAGCAGTCCATACAGGGGTATGAACACTGAAGCTTTCTTT	many	TRBD1	TRBV12-3/TRBV12-4	TRBJ1-1
CSVVGAYGEETQYF	TGCAGCGTTGTAGGGGCCTACGGAGAAGAGACCCAGTACTTC	many	.	TRBV29-1	TRBJ2-5
CASSQVRVRTGTQYF	TGTGCCAGCAGCCAAGTGCGGGTCCGAACCGGGACCCAGTACTTC	many	.	TRBV3-1	TRBJ2-5
CASSKLSGGAWNEQFF	TGTGCCAGCAGCAAACTTAGCGGGGGGGCTTGGAATGAGCAGTTCTTC	.	TRBD2	TRBV7-9	TRBJ2-1
CAWTYEAGRTDTQYF	TGTGCCTGGACCTATGAAGCGGGGCGCACAGATACGCAGTATTTT	.	TRBD2	TRBV30	TRBJ2-3
CASTRLRVTAWSYEQYF	TGTGCCAGCACCCGACTGAGAGTGACAGCTTGGAGCTACGAGCAGTACTTC	.	.	TRBV3-1	TRBJ2-7
CASSIGYRGFDYGYTF	TGTGCCAGTAGTATTGGATACCGTGGTTTCGACTATGGCTACACCTTC	.	.	TRBV19	TRBJ1-2
CSARGLVGNEQFF	TGCAGTGCTAGAGGACTAGTAGGCAATGAGCAGTTCTTC	few	.	TRBV20-1	TRBJ2-1
CSARVLAIPDTQYF	TGCAGTGCTAGAGTCTTAGCGATCCCAGATACGCAGTATTTT	.	.	TRBV20-1	TRBJ2-3
CASSPGDGTNEKLFF	TGTGCCAGCTCACCAGGGGATGGGACCAATGAAAAACTGTTTTTT	few	.	TRBV18	TRBJ1-4
CASSLKGPLNPHEQYF	TGTGCCAGCAGTTTAAAGGGGCCGTTAAACCCTCACGAGCAGTACTTC	few	.	TRBV27	TRBJ2-7
CATSRDPGGEGNQPQHF	TGTGCCACCAGCAGAGATCCCGGGGGGGAGGGCAATCAGCCCCAGCATTTT	.	.	TRBV15	TRBJ1-5
CASSLARTGIYEQYF	TGTGCCAGCAGTTTAGCACGGACAGGGATCTACGAGCAGTACTTC	.	TRBD1	TRBV27	TRBJ2-7
CSVVGLAGGIEQFF	TGCAGCGTTGTGGGACTAGCGGGAGGGATTGAGCAGTTCTTC	few	TRBD2	TRBV29-1	TRBJ2-1
CASSYRNKYEQYF	TGTGCCAGCAGTTATCGAAACAAGTACGAGCAGTACTTC	many	.	TRBV6-6	TRBJ2-7
CASSGVGSSDTQYF	TGTGCCAGCAGTGGCGTCGGAAGTTCAGATACGCAGTATTTT	.	.	TRBV6-1	TRBJ2-3
CASSYFGSRGGTQYF	TGTGCCAGCAGTTACTTCGGCAGCCGAGGGGGTACGCAGTATTTT	few	.	TRBV6-5	TRBJ2-3
CASSLFEGAGNTIYF	TGTGCCAGCAGCTTATTTGAGGGAGCTGGAAACACCATATATTTT	many	.	TRBV7-2	TRBJ1-3
CASSLRDLYSPLHF	TGTGCCAGCAGTCTCCGGGACTTATATTCACCCCTCCACTTT	few	.	TRBV6-2/TRBV6-3	TRBJ1-6
CASSFRLASGHEQYF	TGTGCCAGCAGCTTTCGACTAGCGTCGGGACACGAGCAGTACTTC	many	TRBD2	TRBV5-4	TRBJ2-7
CASSLGANREAFF	TGCGCCAGCAGCTTGGGGGCAAACAGGGAAGCTTTCTTT	many	.	TRBV5-1	TRBJ1-1
CASSYDGDTQYF	TGTGCCAGCAGTTATGACGGGGATACGCAGTATTTT	many	.	TRBV6-5	TRBJ2-3
CASSYTPTGATYEQYF	TGTGCCAGCAGTTACACACCCACAGGGGCCACCTACGAGCAGTACTTC	many	TRBD1	TRBV6-5	TRBJ2-7
CASSNGQGALYEQYF	TGTGCCAGCAGCAATGGACAGGGGGCCCTTTACGAGCAGTACTTC	few	TRBD1	TRBV13	TRBJ2-7
CSARDDEAGSSYEQYF	TGCAGTGCTAGAGATGATGAAGCGGGGAGCTCCTACGAGCAGTACTTC	many	TRBD2	TRBV20-1	TRBJ2-7
CAWSSSLAEETQYF	TGTGCCTGGAGTTCTAGCCTAGCGGAAGAGACCCAGTACTTC	.	TRBD2	TRBV30	TRBJ2-5
CSARDWSAGGPTDTQYF	TGCAGTGCTAGAGATTGGTCGGCGGGGGGGCCGACAGATACGCAGTATTTT	many	TRBD2	TRBV20-1	TRBJ2-3
CASSYWGQQTEAFF	TGTGCCAGCAGTTATTGGGGACAACAGACTGAAGCTTTCTTT	many	.	TRBV6-2/TRBV6-3	TRBJ1-1
CASSPNAGGGNEQYF	TGCGCCAGCAGCCCTAATGCCGGGGGCGGGAATGAGCAGTACTTC	few	.	TRBV5-1	TRBJ2-7
CASSHRETPYEQYF	TGTGCCAGCAGCCACCGGGAAACGCCCTACGAGCAGTACTTC	few	.	TRBV3-2	TRBJ2-7
CASRGRREVDTQYF	TGTGCCAGCAGAGGCCGCCGGGAAGTAGATACGCAGTATTTT	many	.	TRBV2	TRBJ2-3
CASSQDSGVRYNEQFF	TGTGCCAGCAGCCAAGATAGCGGGGTCAGGTACAATGAGCAGTTCTTC	few	TRBD2	TRBV3-1	TRBJ2-1
CASSWGQGAGEQYF	TGTGCCAGCAGCTGGGGACAGGGGGCGGGAGAGCAGTACTTC	many	TRBD1	TRBV5-6	TRBJ2-7
CASSPMIGNQPQHF	TGTGCCAGCAGTCCCATGATTGGCAATCAGCCCCAGCATTTT	many	.	TRBV6-2/TRBV6-3	TRBJ1-5
CASSYTIGGVTEAFF	TGTGCCAGCAGTTACACAATAGGGGGAGTCACTGAAGCTTTCTTT	.	.	TRBV6-5	TRBJ1-1
CASGLAWQNLAKNIQYF	TGTGCCAGCGGTTTAGCTTGGCAGAATCTAGCCAAAAACATTCAGTACTTC	.	.	TRBV12-3/TRBV12-4	TRBJ2-4
CASSILRPSLQETQYF	TGTGCCAGCAGCATCTTGCGTCCCTCCTTGCAAGAGACCCAGTACTTC	many	.	TRBV13	TRBJ2-5
CSASHRHSGNTIYF	TGCAGTGCTAGTCACAGACATTCTGGAAACACCATATATTTT	few	.	TRBV20-1	TRBJ1-3
CSARGEEGQSYEQYF	TGCAGTGCTAGAGGTGAAGAGGGGCAATCCTACGAGCAGTACTTC	.	.	TRBV20-1	TRBJ2-7